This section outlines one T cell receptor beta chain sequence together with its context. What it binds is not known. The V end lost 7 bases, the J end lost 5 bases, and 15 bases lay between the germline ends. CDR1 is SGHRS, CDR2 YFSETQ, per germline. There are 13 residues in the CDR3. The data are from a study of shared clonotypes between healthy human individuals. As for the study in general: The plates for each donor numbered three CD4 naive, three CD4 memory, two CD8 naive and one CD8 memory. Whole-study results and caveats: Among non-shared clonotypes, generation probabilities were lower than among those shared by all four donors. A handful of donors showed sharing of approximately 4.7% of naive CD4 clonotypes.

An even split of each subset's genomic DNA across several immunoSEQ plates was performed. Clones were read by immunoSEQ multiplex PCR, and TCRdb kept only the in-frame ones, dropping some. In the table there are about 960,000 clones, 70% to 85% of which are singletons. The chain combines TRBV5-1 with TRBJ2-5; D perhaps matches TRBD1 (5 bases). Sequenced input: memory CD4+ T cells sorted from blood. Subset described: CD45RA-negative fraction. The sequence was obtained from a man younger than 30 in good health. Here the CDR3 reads CASQDSPEETQYF. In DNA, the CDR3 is TGCGCCAGCCAAGACAGTCCCGAGGAGACCCAGTACTTC.